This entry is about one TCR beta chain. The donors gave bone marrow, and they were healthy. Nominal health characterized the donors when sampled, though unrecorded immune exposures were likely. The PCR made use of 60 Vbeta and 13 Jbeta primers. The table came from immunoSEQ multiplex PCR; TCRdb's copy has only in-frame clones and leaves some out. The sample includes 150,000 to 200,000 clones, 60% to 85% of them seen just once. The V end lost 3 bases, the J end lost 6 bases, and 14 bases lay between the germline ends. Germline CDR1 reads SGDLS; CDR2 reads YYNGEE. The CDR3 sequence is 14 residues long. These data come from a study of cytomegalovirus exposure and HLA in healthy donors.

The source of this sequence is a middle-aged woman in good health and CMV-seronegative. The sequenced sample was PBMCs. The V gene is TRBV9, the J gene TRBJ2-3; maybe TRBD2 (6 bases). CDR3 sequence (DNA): TGTGCCAGCAGCGCTCTTAGCGGCGGCGATACGCAGTATTTT. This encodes CASSALSGGDTQYF.